The 20 T cell receptor beta chains listed next were all sequenced from one sample in a study of OX40 agonist ivuxolimab in advanced cancers. Measured with immunoSEQ multiplex PCR; TCRdb has only the in-frame clones, and not every one. The data hold tens of thousands of clones, with approximately 78% observed a single time. Sequencing used CD4+ or CD8+ T cells sorted from blood, obtained in a trial of the OX40 agonist ivuxolimab. All receptors come from an adult with an advanced solid tumor such as melanoma, head and neck, liver or kidney cancer.

The genes are TRBV10-2 and TRBJ2-2; 7 bases are shared with TRBD1. The CDR3 contains 14 residues. Trimming removed 8 bases from V and 1 base from J; junction bases left unmatched: 4. The germline gives CDR1 WSHSY, CDR2 SAAADI. CDR3 in amino acids: CASQRDRNTGELFF. CDR3 DNA: TGCGCCAGCCAACGGGACAGGAACACCGGGGAGCTGTTTTTT.

The rearrangement uses TRBV30 and TRBJ1-2; 7 nucleotides align to TRBD1. The CDR3 length is 16 residues. Germline V gene lookup returns CDR1 GTSNPN and CDR2 SVGIG (reference sequence). Trimming removed 1 base from V and 6 bases from J; junction bases left unmatched: 14. The CDR3 loop reads CAWSANRGGGSDGYTF. The CDR3 region has the DNA TGTGCCTGGAGTGCCAACAGGGGTGGGGGTTCGGATGGCTACACCTTC. The full variable domain, with the rest looked up from reference TRBV30 and TRBJ1-2, is SQTIHQWPATLVQPVGSPLSLECTVEGTSNPNLYWYRQAAGRGLQLLFYSVGIGQISSEVPQNLSASRPQDRQFILSSKKLLLSDSGFYLCAWSANRGGGSDGYTFGSGTRLTVV.

V usage is TRBV6-1 and J usage is TRBJ2-5, with a possible D match to TRBD1 (6 bases). This CDR3 is 13 amino acids long. With 9 bases removed from V and 1 base from J, the gap between germline ends came to 12 bases. Germline loops: CDR1 MNHNS, CDR2 SASEGT. The DNA for the CDR3 is TGTGCCAGTTGTATGGACAGCCAAGAGACCCAGTACTTC. Encoded protein: CASCMDSQETQYF.

This chain uses TRBV7-2 with TRBJ2-4; D is perhaps TRBD1 (6 bases). The CDR3 length is 14 residues. V was shortened by 5 bases and J by 5 bases, with 13 bases between the two germline ends. Per the germline V gene, CDR1 is SGHTA and CDR2 is FQGNSA. The DNA of the CDR3 is TGTGCCAGCAGCCAAAACAGGGTTCAAAACATTCAGTACTTC. It codes for CASSQNRVQNIQYF.

This clone was detected ten times or more. This sequence joins TRBV28 and TRBJ2-7; D unclear. Germline CDR1 reads MDHEN; CDR2 reads SYDVKM. With 2 bases removed from V and 0 bases from J, the gap between germline ends came to 11 bases. The CDR3 is made up of 15 amino acids. The CDR3 spells CASSLTSPSSYEQYF. In DNA form, the CDR3 reads TGTGCCAGCAGTTTAACTTCACCCAGCTCCTACGAGCAGTACTTC.

J is TRBJ2-2 and V is TRBV19; the D gene is possibly TRBD1 (6 bases). CDR1 and CDR2 (germline): LNHDA, SQIVND (reference sequence). This CDR3 has 14 amino acids. Trimming took 3 bases from V and 4 from J, leaving 9 bases between them. The CDR3 DNA follows: TGTGCCAGTAGTATCGGGACAATCACCGGGGAGCTGTTTTTT. Translation gives CASSIGTITGELFF.

This clone was seen only a few times. V usage is TRBV25-1 and J usage is TRBJ1-4; D call uncertain. V was cut by 2 bases and J by 5 bases, with 9 bases left in between. The CDR3 spans 14 residues. CDR1 and CDR2 (germline): MGHDK, SYGVNS. DNA of the CDR3: TGTGCCAGCAGTGAAGTGGGCCAAAATGAAAAACTGTTTTTT. It specifies CASSEVGQNEKLFF.

This clone has more than one count but fewer than ten. The CDR3 DNA sequence: TGTGCCTGGAGTGTCTCAACAGGTGGATCACCCCTCCACTTT. Translated, it gives CAWSVSTGGSPLHF. The chain recombines TRBV30 with TRBJ1-6, with D possibly TRBD1 on 5 matching bases. Trimming removed 0 bases at V and 10 bases at J, with 13 bases between. The CDR3 runs to 14 residues. Germline-derived CDR1 and CDR2 are GTSNPN and SVGIG (reference sequence).

The chain recombines TRBV7-8 with TRBJ1-3, with 7 bases matching TRBD1. CDR1 and CDR2 from the germline V gene are SGHVS and FQNEAQ. Germline trimming cut 5 bases from V and 1 base from J; bases unmatched to any gene: 2. The CDR3 sequence is 14 residues long. The CDR3 is CASSQTGSGNTIYF. CDR3 DNA sequence: TGTGCCAGCAGCCAGACAGGGTCTGGAAACACCATATATTTT.

The rearrangement uses TRBV6-1 and TRBJ2-7; D may be TRBD1 or TRBD2 (5 bases each). This CDR3 is built from 15 residues. Germline V gene data show CDR1 as MNHNS and CDR2 as SASEGT. V lost 2 bases, J lost 3 bases, and 14 bases lay in between. The CDR3 loop reads CASSESGQGRYEQYV. The CDR3 DNA reads TGTGCCAGCAGTGAATCGGGGCAGGGTCGCTACGAGCAGTACGTC.

The table lists this clone with a few counts. The chain has TRBV19 and TRBJ2-5, with D perhaps matching TRBD2 (7 bases). CDR1 and CDR2 (germline): LNHDA, SQIVND (reference sequence). Trimming left V 5 bases short and J 5 bases short, with 21 bases between. This CDR3 is 16 amino acids long. This chain's CDR3 is CASSLARGGARETQYF. The CDR3 nucleotides read TGTGCCAGTAGTTTAGCCCGCGGGGGCGCCAGGGAGACCCAGTACTTC.

This clone was counted a single time. V and J are TRBV29-1 and TRBJ1-1; weak D call: TRBD1 (5 bases). The CDR3 is 15 residues long. The germline V and J ends were trimmed by 4 bases and 3 bases, with 18 bases remaining between them. Germline CDR1 reads SQVTM; CDR2 reads ANQGSEA. The CDR3 loop is CSVGGRDGAYTEAFF. CDR3 DNA sequence: TGCAGCGTTGGAGGTCGGGACGGAGCCTACACTGAAGCTTTCTTT.

This chain joins TRBV30 and TRBJ2-3, with 7 bases identical to TRBD2. Germline CDR1 reads GTSNPN; CDR2 reads SVGIG (reference sequence). The CDR3 covers 14 residues. V was pared by 2 bases and J by 2 bases, with 4 bases of the junction left unmatched. The CDR3 is CAWSSGANTDTQYF. The CDR3, as DNA: TGTGCCTGGAGTAGCGGGGCAAACACAGATACGCAGTATTTT.

This rearrangement joins TRBV19 to TRBJ2-3, with D unclear. The CDR3 has 13 amino acids. V gave up 5 bases and J gave up 6 bases, with 12 bases separating them. Germline CDR1 LNHDA, CDR2 SQIVND (reference sequence). CDR3 DNA: TGTGCCAGTAGTCCGAGCTTATCTGATACGCAGTATTTT. Translated: CASSPSLSDTQYF.

The chain links TRBV14 to TRBJ1-2; D gene uncertain. Trimming pared 4 bases from V and 2 bases from J, leaving 14 bases between. Germline V gene sequence: CDR1 SGHDN, CDR2 FVKESK. The CDR3 is 15 amino acids. CDR3 amino acids: CASSPSGVANYGYTF. The CDR3 coding sequence is TGTGCCAGCAGCCCAAGTGGCGTAGCCAACTATGGCTACACCTTC.

This clone was counted once. The chain links TRBV6-5 to TRBJ1-1; D is undetermined. The CDR3 is 12 residues long. The germline V gene encodes CDR1 MNHEY and CDR2 SVGAGI. Between the trimmed V and J ends, which lost 7 bases and 7 bases, there was a span of 13 bases. The CDR3 protein is CASTPARGEAFF. The CDR3 bases are TGTGCCAGCACCCCGGCTCGCGGTGAAGCTTTCTTT.

V usage is TRBV10-3 and J usage is TRBJ2-7; 8 bases align to TRBD1. The V gene's germline CDR1 is ENHRY and CDR2 SYGVKD. There are 12 residues in the CDR3. The V gene end was trimmed by 9 bases and the J gene end by 5 bases; junction bases not matched to a gene: 6. CDR3 DNA sequence: TGTGCCATATCTCCGACAGGGGACGAGCAGTACGTC. Translating gives CAISPTGDEQYV.

The rearrangement uses TRBV7-5 and TRBJ2-6; the table's D call, TRBD1, has no DNA check behind it. TRBV7-5 is flagged as a pseudogene. The length of the CDR3 is 18 residues. CDR3 region: CVRSLAPGHSSGANVLTF. Written as DNA, the CDR3 is TGTGTCAGAAGCTTAGCCCCCGGACATTCCTCTGGGGCCAACGTCCTGACTTTC.

Concerning this clone itself: The sample contains more than one DNA sequence encoding this CDR3. This chain uses TRBV18 with TRBJ2-5; D is perhaps TRBD1 or TRBD2 (5 bases each). Trimming shortened V by 3 bases and J by 3 bases, and 8 bases separated the two germline ends. The CDR3 has 13 residues. Germline CDR1 and CDR2: KGHSH and LQKENI. DNA for the CDR3: TGTGCCAGCTCACCCGGGACCAAAGAGACCCAGTACTTC. Protein sequence: CASSPGTKETQYF.

This clone was counted a few times. The chain couples TRBV27 to TRBJ1-1; TRBD1 agrees at 7 bases. The CDR3 runs to 13 residues. CDR1 MNHEY and CDR2 SMNVEV come from the germline V gene (reference sequence). V was pared by 6 bases and J by 7 bases, with 8 bases of the junction left unmatched. This CDR3 reads CASRGLGTVEAFF. The CDR3 bases are TGTGCCAGCAGGGGACTCGGGACAGTTGAAGCTTTCTTT.